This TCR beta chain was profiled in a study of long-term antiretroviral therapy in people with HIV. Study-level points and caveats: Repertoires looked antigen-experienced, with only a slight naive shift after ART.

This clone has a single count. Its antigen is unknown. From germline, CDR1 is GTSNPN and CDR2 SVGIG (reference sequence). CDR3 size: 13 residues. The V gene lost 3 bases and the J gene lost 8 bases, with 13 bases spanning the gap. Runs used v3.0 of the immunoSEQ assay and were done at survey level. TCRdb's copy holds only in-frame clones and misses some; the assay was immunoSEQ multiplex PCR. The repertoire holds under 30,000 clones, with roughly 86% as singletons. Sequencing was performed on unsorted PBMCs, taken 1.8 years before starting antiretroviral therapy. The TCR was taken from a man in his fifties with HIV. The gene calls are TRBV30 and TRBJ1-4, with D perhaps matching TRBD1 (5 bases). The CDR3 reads CAWSWGGTEKLFF. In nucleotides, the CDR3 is TGTGCCTGGAGCTGGGGGGGGACCGAAAAACTGTTTTTT.